This entry concerns a single T cell receptor (beta chain). Its antigen is as yet unknown. Noted time point: after neoadjuvant nivolumab, at surgical resection. Stage II-IVA oral cavity squamous cell carcinoma was new and untreated by systemic or radiation therapy. Six replicates per PBMC sample, mostly from roughly 0.45 ug of genomic DNA. Profiling relied on immunoSEQ multiplex PCR, and the TCRdb table lists in-frame clones only, not all of them. The repertoire includes 13,000 to 15,000 clones, under 85% of them detected once, and 2% to 3% sits in the top ten. The sample originates from a study of neoadjuvant anti-PD-1 for oral cavity cancer. After removal of 5 bases from V and 7 bases from J, the junction contained 8 bases not matched to a gene. Germline V CDR1 and CDR2: SGHTA, FQGTGA. The CDR3 totals 14 residues. Study observations and caveats: With three patients per group, TCR findings need larger cohorts.

The TCR originated in a person between 40 and 80 years old with oral cavity squamous cell carcinoma. J is TRBJ2-5 and V is TRBV7-3, with 9 bases lining up with TRBD1. Sequenced here: PBMCs, sampled after nivolumab (anti-PD-1) treatment. In DNA form, the CDR3 reads TGTGCCAGCAGCACAGGGACAGGGTCAGGGACCCAGTACTTC. This codes for CASSTGTGSGTQYF.